Presented here are 8 T cell receptor beta chains from one specimen sequenced in a study of CD8 T cells in ankylosing spondylitis. Study-wide findings and caveats: Among TCR beta sequences, a motif of several highly homologous variants appeared characteristic of ankylosing spondylitis blood.

Each CDR3 protein is one row after TCRdb ran MiXCR on the 5' RACE reads. The sample shows more than 600,000 distinct CDR3 sequences, around 19% of them seen only once. Their antigens remain unidentified. The specimen sequenced was blood, either unsorted or a sorted T cell fraction (not recorded which). The source is a male donor with ankylosing spondylitis.

J is TRBJ2-1 and V is TRBV7-9; D remains unclear. Deletions cut 0 bases from V and 9 bases from J, with 6 bases between. CDR1 is SEHNR and CDR2 is FQNEAQ in the germline V gene (reference sequence). The CDR3 has 12 amino acids. The CDR3 sequence: CASSLAQTEQFF. The CDR3 DNA reads as TGTGCCAGCAGCTTAGCGCAAACTGAGCAGTTCTTC. The variable domain in full, with the rest retrieved from reference TRBV7-9 and TRBJ2-1, is DTGVSQNPRHKITKRGQNVTFRCDPISEHNRLYWYRQTLGQGPEFLTYFQNEAQLEKSRLLSDRFSAERPKGSFSTLEIQRTEQGDSAMYLCASSLAQTEQFFGPGTRLTVL.

Ten or more counts support this clonotype. This chain links TRBV20-1 with TRBJ2-1; tentative D call: TRBD2 (7 bases). V lost 7 bases and J lost 7, with 14 bases in between. Germline V lookup: CDR1 DFQATT, CDR2 SNEGSKA (reference sequence). The CDR3 extends over 12 amino acids. CDR3 nucleotide sequence: TGCAGTGTCGTGGGAGGGGGAAATGAGCAGTTCTTC. Translating it yields CSVVGGGNEQFF.

This chain links TRBV18 with TRBJ1-5; D is undetermined. The ends were cut back, 2 bases at V and 3 bases at J, with 11 bases in the middle. The CDR3 is 15 amino acids. Germline V gene lookup returns CDR1 KGHSH and CDR2 LQKENI. CDR3 protein: CASSPRLGVNQPQHF. DNA of the CDR3: TGTGCCAGCTCACCAAGACTCGGAGTCAATCAGCCCCAGCATTTT.

The chain joins TRBV19 to TRBJ2-1; possible D gene TRBD2, 6 bases. The CDR3 extends over 13 amino acids. Trimming cost V 3 bases and J 8 bases, with 11 bases left between them. The germline CDR1 and CDR2 sequences are LNHDA and SQIVND (reference sequence). Written as DNA, the CDR3 is TGTGCCAGTAGTATGCCTAGCGTGTATGAGCAGTTCTTC. It translates to CASSMPSVYEQFF.

This clonotype is a singleton in its sample. The chain combines TRBV11-2 with TRBJ2-3; D possibly corresponds to TRBD2 (6 bases). The CDR3 is 14 residues long. CDR1 and CDR2 (germline): SGHAT, FQNNGV. Trimming removed 4 bases from V and 7 bases from J, with 15 bases in between. The CDR3 DNA reads as TGTGCCAGCAGCTCCCTCGGGAGCAGAAATACGCAGTATTTT. It specifies CASSSLGSRNTQYF.

Only a few counts were recorded for this clonotype. The chain is built from TRBV20-1 and TRBJ1-5; tentatively, D is TRBD1 (5 bases). The germline gives CDR1 DFQATT, CDR2 SNEGSKA (reference sequence). The CDR3 has 14 residues. Trimming took 6 bases from V and 1 from J, leaving 13 bases between them. CDR3 nucleotide sequence: TGCAGTGCGGCGCAGGGAGAGAGCAATCAGCCCCAGCATTTT. It specifies CSAAQGESNQPQHF.

This clonotype appeared many times. J is TRBJ2-5 and V is TRBV5-1; D may match TRBD1 or TRBD2 (5 bases each). Looked up from germline, CDR1 is SGHRS and CDR2 is YFSETQ. Trimming removed 4 bases from V and 1 base from J, with 11 bases in between. The CDR3 is 14 residues long. The CDR3 is CASSPGTAQETQYF. DNA of the CDR3: TGCGCCAGCAGCCCCGGGACGGCCCAAGAGACCCAGTACTTC.

This clonotype was counted a few times. The J gene is TRBJ2-3, the V gene TRBV5-1; D unresolved. The CDR3 spans 16 residues. Germline V gene data show CDR1 as SGHRS and CDR2 as YFSETQ. V lost 0 bases, J lost 2 bases, and 13 bases lay in between. The DNA for the CDR3 is TGCGCCAGCAGCTTGGTAGTCCGATCCAACACAGATACGCAGTATTTT. Residues: CASSLVVRSNTDTQYF. Complete variable domain (other parts from reference TRBV5-1 and TRBJ2-3): KAGVTQTPRYLIKTRGQQVTLSCSPISGHRSVSWYQQTPGQGLQFLFEYFSETQRNKGNFPGRFSGRQFSNSRSEMNVSTLELGDSALYLCASSLVVRSNTDTQYFGPGTRLTVL.